This entry concerns a single T cell receptor beta chain. This sample stems from a study of T cell changes during pregnancy in multiple sclerosis. Method: immunoSEQ multiplex PCR; TCRdb's copy keeps in-frame clones and lacks some. The repertoire has some 70,000 clones, 90% of them found once; the top ten carry roughly 1.5%. The CDR3 spans 13 residues. Germline loops: CDR1 SGHDT, CDR2 YYEEEE. V was shortened by 4 bases and J by 8 bases, with 15 bases between the two germline ends. The source is a female donor with multiple sclerosis, enrolled in a pregnancy study. The sequenced sample was peripheral blood, obtained in the third trimester of pregnancy. The V and J genes are TRBV5-6 and TRBJ1-1; TRBD1 is a possible D gene (6 bases). CDR3 in DNA: TGTGCCAGCAGCATCCTACAGGGAAGGGAAGCTTTCTTT. Residues: CASSILQGREAFF.